The 3 T cell receptor beta chains given below trace back to one sample, sequenced in a study of cytomegalovirus exposure and HLA in healthy donors. Primers: 60 Vbeta forward and 13 Jbeta reverse. Data came from immunoSEQ multiplex PCR; TCRdb stores just in-frame clones and leaves some out. Of over 130,000 clones detected, about 64% appear once; the ten largest clones hold roughly 6.8%. The sample was PBMCs. The receptor set was obtained from a woman aged 55-69 years in good health and CMV-seropositive.

The chain couples TRBV5-4 to TRBJ2-3; D remains unclear. Germline V gives CDR1 SGHNT, CDR2 YYREEE (reference sequence). CDR3 length equals 16 residues. Trimming shortened V by 0 bases and J by 0 bases, and 11 bases separated the two germline ends. In DNA form, the CDR3 reads TGTGCCAGCAGCTTGGCCGCGCTTACCAGCACAGATACGCAGTATTTT. Amino acids: CASSLAALTSTDTQYF.

This clone was found a few times. The chain carries TRBV5-1 and TRBJ1-1, with 10 bases lining up with TRBD1. CDR3 length equals 16 residues. V shed 5 bases, J shed 3 bases, and the junction held 10 bases outside the gene matches. CDR1 and CDR2 from the germline V gene are SGHRS and YFSETQ. The CDR3 loop is CASRTGTGVGDTEAFF. As DNA, the CDR3 is TGCGCCAGCAGGACCGGGACAGGGGTCGGGGACACTGAAGCTTTCTTT.

This clone was found a few times. This chain uses TRBV28 with TRBJ1-5; tentative D call: TRBD1 (5 bases). Germline V gene lookup returns CDR1 MDHEN and CDR2 SYDVKM. The CDR3 runs to 15 residues. Trimming left V 4 bases short and J 6 bases short, with 16 bases between. CDR3 coding DNA: TGTGCCAGCAGTTCCGTGACAGAACCTCGTCAGCCCCAGCATTTT. Translation gives CASSSVTEPRQPQHF.